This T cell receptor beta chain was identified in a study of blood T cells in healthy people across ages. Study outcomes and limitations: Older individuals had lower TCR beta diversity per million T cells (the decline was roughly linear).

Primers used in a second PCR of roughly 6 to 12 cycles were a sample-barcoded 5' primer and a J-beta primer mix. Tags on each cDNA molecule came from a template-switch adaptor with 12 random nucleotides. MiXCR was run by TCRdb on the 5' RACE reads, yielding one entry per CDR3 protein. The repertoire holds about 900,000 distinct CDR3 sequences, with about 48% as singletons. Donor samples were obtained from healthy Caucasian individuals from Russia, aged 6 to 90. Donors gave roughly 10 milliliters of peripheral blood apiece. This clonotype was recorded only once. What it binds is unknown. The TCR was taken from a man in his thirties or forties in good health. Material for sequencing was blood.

Here the CDR3 reads CASSLNSGQINSPLHF. CDR3 bases: TGTGCCAGCAGCCTAAACTCGGGACAGATAAATTCACCCCTCCACTTT. V is TRBV9 and J is TRBJ1-6; 7 nucleotides match TRBD1. V lost 4 bases, J lost 7 bases, and 11 bases stayed unmatched. The CDR3 runs to 16 residues. Germline CDR1 is SGDLS and CDR2 is YYNGEE.